Sequencing of this T cell receptor (beta chain) was carried out in a study of PD-L1 blockade in urothelial cancer (dated by TCRdb to 2015 to 2018). In the study overall: Every patient began therapy around 2014 and was given atezolizumab 1,200 mg intravenously every 3 weeks. A median of about 150,000 T cells and 80,000 to 100,000 unique TCRs was obtained from blood samples, and a median clonality of roughly 0.074 was observed. An ECOG performance status of 0 or 1 was recorded for the patients, and 0 to 3 prior chemotherapy regimens had been received by the patients. In the same patients who had TCR sequencing, pretreatment tumors also underwent whole exome sequencing and RNA sequencing. Twenty-nine patients had pretreatment blood TCR-seq, roughly 24 had at least one posttreatment blood collection, and roughly 24 had tumor TCR-seq. Durable clinical benefit was achieved by nine patients and was not achieved by 20 patients. Pretreatment tumor samples and matched peripheral blood, collected serially before and after atezolizumab treatment, underwent TCR sequencing. An exploratory multi-omic analysis was conducted of the somatic, immune and clinical correlates of response to PD-L1 blockade with atezolizumab in urothelial cancer. About 90% of the 29 patients were males with bladder-origin urothelial cancer, and 18 of 29 reported a prior smoking history. Durable clinical benefit was defined as progression-free survival longer than 6 months, and TCR features were also tested against progression-free and overall survival. Blood samples were analyzed 3 weeks after the start of treatment (second dose) and 6 weeks after the start of treatment. Overall study results and their limits: A pretreatment peripheral blood TCR clonality below the median was linked to improved progression-free and overall survival. Because of the small sample size (n ≈ 29) and the many exploratory analyses performed, the results are intended to be regarded as hypothesis-generating. At 3 weeks after the start of treatment, tumor-associated TCR clones in peripheral blood had expanded more in patients with durable benefit (n ≈ 23, p = 0.022).

Synthetic TCR analog templates were spiked into each PCR to estimate absolute template abundance from read counts. TCRbeta CDR3 regions were amplified from genomic DNA with bias-controlled V and J gene primers using the immunoSEQ assay. Sequencing of rearranged TCRbeta segments was done at approximately 20X coverage. Processing in the source paper ran as follows. Clustering was used to correct sequencing errors, and CDR3s were annotated against IMGT to assign V, D and J genes. Downstream analyses used only productive TCRbeta rearrangements, leaving out any out-of-frame or stop-codon sequences. To compute clonality, Shannon entropy was normalized by the log of the number of unique productive sequences and then subtracted from one. Clones differing between time points or between blood and tumor were identified by Fisher's exact test with Benjamini-Hochberg correction at adjusted p below 0.01. This immuneACCESS table, as held by TCRdb, lists in-frame sequences with V and J called but not all clones. Of the missing ones, under half trace to an unresolved V gene in checked studies; the others have no known cause. V, J and clone size are those of that table, while D and trimming were read from the DNA. Counted in this sample were tens of thousands of clones; roughly 86% of them appeared once. The top ten clones comprise around 2.5% of the sample.

From the germline V gene, CDR1 is LGHNA and CDR2 is YNFKEQ. Ends trimmed: V by 2 bases, J by 2 bases; bases unmatched to a gene: 2. The CDR3 covers 14 residues, taking in both the cysteine and the phenylalanine. Of the read, only the CDR3 DNA is kept; its 42 bases are in frame from base 1. The cohort included about 30 patients with locally advanced or metastatic urothelial carcinoma who were treated at Memorial Sloan Kettering on a trial protocol. Peripheral blood mononuclear cells were collected pretreatment and during treatment, with between 1 and 8 total time points per patient. The Qiagen DNeasy Blood extraction kit was used to purify genomic DNA from total PBMCs and tumor samples. PBMCs were collected pretreatment and during treatment, and were isolated and stored as previously described. Concerning this clone itself: Its cognate antigen has yet to be identified. Base qualities are not recorded, but no much larger clone differs from it by a single base.

The V and J genes are TRBV4-2 and TRBJ1-2; the central 7 bases match TRBD1. Material: PBMCs, obtained around atezolizumab (anti-PD-L1) treatment. This TCR came from a man aged 70 or older with urothelial cancer. Read as DNA, the sequence is TGTGCCAGCAGCCAATGGGACAGCAACTATGGCTACACCTTC. It codes for CASSQWDSNYGYTF.